This TCR beta chain emerged from a study of T cell responses to AZD1222 COVID-19 vaccine. Study-wide results and caveats: Two AZD1222 doses significantly raised spike-specific TCR breadth and depth over controls. White British donors predominated, females outnumbered males, and clonal diversity was possibly underestimated.

Worth noting for this clone: The antigen remains unidentified.

Produced via immunoSEQ multiplex PCR; TCRdb's table is partial and in-frame only. The sample has some 89,000 clones, roughly 90% seen once. The source of this sequence is an adult in good health. The material was peripheral blood, obtained on day 0 of MenACWY control vaccination.

The CDR3 region has the DNA TGTGCCAGCAGCACCGATCCAGGAGGGACAGATTTTTGGCAGCCCCAGCATTTT. Translation: CASSTDPGGTDFWQPQHF. The chain has TRBV6-2 or TRBV6-3 and TRBJ1-5; 7 positions match TRBD1. CDR1 is MNHEY and CDR2 is SVGEGT in the germline V gene. CDR3 size: 18 residues. J lost 7 bases, V lost 6 bases, and 21 bases had no gene match.